This T cell receptor beta chain was found in a study of a mutant IDH1 vaccine in newly diagnosed glioma. About the study: Radiotherapy, temozolomide, or both had been given previously, and both were given to most.

This clone was picked up one time. What it binds is unknown. Using immunoSEQ multiplex PCR, the repertoire was profiled, and TCRdb retains in-frame clones only, with some absent. The sample records 11,000 or so clones, over 75% being singletons. The time point denotes: week 5, during vaccination. It was 300 ug of mutant IDH1 20-mer peptide that made up each vaccine dose, given with topical imiquimod. Sequences were derived from PBMCs, sampled from a glioma patient whose treatment included an IDH1 peptide vaccine. The clonotype originates from a woman aged 40 to 50 with glioma. Some clones in this sample may be carry-over from other donors' samples.

The CDR3 DNA is TGTGCCAGCAGTGGCGACAGAGCCAAAAACATTCAGTACTTC. This translates into CASSGDRAKNIQYF. The chain is built from TRBV2 and TRBJ2-4; D may be TRBD1 (5 bases). The germline V gene has CDR1 SNHLY and CDR2 FYNNEI. The V end lost 4 bases, the J end lost 0 bases, and 7 bases lay between the germline ends. This CDR3 comprises 14 residues.